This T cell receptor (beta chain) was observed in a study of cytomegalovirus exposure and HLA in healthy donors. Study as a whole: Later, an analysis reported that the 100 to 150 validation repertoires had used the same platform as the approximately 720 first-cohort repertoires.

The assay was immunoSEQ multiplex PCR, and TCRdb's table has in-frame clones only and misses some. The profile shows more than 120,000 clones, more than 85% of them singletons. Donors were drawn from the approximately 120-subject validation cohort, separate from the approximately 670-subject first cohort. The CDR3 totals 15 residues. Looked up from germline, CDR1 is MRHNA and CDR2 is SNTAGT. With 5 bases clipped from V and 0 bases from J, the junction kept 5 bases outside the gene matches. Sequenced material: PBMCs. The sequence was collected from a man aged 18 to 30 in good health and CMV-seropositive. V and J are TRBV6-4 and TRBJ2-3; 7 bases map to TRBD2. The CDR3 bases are TGTGCCAGCAGTCAGGCGGGAGAGAGCACAGATACGCAGTATTTT. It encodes CASSQAGESTDTQYF.